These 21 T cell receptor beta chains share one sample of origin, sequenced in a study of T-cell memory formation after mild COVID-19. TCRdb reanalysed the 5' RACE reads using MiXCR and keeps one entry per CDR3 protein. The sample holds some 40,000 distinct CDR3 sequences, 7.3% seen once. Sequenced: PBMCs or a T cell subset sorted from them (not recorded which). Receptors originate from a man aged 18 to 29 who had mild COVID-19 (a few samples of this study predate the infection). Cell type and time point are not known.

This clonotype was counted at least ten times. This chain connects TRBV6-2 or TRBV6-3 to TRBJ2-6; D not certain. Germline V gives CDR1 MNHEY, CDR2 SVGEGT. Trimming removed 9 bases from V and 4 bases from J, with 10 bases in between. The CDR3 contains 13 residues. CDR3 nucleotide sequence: TGTGCCAGTGAGGTCGCAGGGGCCAACGTCCTGACTTTC. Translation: CASEVAGANVLTF.

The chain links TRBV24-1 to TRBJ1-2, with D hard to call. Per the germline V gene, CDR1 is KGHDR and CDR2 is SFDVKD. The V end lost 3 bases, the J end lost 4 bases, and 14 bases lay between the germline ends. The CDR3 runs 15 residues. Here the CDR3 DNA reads TGTGCCACCAGTGATACTGACGGTAACCGCTATGGCTACACCTTC. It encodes CATSDTDGNRYGYTF.

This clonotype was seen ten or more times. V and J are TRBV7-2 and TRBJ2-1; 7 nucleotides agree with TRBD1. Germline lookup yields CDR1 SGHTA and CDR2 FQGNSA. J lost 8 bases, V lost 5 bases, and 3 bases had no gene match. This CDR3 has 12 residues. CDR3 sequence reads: CASSRQGYEQFF. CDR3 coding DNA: TGTGCCAGCAGCCGACAGGGTTATGAGCAGTTCTTC.

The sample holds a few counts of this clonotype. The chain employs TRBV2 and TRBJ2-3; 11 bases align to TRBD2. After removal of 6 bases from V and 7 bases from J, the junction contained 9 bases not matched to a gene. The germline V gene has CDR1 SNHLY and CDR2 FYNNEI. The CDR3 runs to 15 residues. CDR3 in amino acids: CASSARGTSGHTQYF. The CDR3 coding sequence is TGTGCCAGCAGCGCCAGAGGGACTAGCGGCCATACGCAGTATTTT.

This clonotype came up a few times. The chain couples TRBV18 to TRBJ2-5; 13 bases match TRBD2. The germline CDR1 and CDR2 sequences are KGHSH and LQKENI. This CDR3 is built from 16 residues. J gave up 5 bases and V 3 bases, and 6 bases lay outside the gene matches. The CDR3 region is CASSPWTSGGRETQYF. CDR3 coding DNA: TGTGCCAGCTCACCGTGGACTAGCGGGGGTCGTGAGACCCAGTACTTC.

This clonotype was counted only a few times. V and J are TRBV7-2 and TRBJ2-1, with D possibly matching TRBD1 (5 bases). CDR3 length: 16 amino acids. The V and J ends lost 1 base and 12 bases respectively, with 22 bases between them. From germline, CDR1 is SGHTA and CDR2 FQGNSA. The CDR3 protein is CASSLGGQGRRSGQFF. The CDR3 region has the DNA TGTGCCAGCAGCTTAGGAGGTCAGGGTCGACGATCGGGGCAGTTCTTC.

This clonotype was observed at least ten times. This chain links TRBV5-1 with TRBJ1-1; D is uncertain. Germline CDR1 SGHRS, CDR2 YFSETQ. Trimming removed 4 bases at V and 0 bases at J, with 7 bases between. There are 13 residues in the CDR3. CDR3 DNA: TGCGCCAGCAGCCCACAGATGAACACTGAAGCTTTCTTT. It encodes CASSPQMNTEAFF.

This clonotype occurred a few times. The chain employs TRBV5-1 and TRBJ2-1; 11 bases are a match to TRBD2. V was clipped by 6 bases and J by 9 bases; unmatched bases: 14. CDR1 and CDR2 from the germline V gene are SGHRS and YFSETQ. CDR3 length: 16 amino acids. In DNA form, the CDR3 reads TGCGCCAGCAACCACCCGGGGACTAGCGGCGGTGGTGAGCAGTTCTTC. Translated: CASNHPGTSGGGEQFF. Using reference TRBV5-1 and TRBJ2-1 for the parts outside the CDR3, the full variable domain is KAGVTQTPRYLIKTRGQQVTLSCSPISGHRSVSWYQQTPGQGLQFLFEYFSETQRNKGNFPGRFSGRQFSNSRSEMNVSTLELGDSALYLCASNHPGTSGGGEQFFGPGTRLTVL.

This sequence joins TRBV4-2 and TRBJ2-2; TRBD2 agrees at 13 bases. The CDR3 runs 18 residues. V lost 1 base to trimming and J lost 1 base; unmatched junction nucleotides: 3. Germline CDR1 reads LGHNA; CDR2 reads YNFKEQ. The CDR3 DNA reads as TGTGCCAGCAGCCAAGGGACTAGCGGGGGCTGGAACACCGGGGAGCTGTTTTTT. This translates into CASSQGTSGGWNTGELFF.

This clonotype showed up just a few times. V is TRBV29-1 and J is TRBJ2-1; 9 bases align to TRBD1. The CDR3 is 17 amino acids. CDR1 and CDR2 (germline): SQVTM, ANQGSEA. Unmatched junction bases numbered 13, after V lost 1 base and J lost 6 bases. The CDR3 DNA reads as TGCAGCGTTGAAGGATACAGGGGGCAAACAGTCATCAATGAGCAGTTCTTC. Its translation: CSVEGYRGQTVINEQFF.

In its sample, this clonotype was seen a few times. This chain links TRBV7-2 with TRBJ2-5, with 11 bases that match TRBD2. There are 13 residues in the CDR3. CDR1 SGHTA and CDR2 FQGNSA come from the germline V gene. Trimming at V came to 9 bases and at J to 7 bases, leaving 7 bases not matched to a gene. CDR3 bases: TGTGCCAGTACTAGCGGGAGTCCACGGACCCAGTACTTC. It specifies CASTSGSPRTQYF.

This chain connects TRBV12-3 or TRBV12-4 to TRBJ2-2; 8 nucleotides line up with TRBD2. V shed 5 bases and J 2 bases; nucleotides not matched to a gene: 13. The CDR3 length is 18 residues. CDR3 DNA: TGTGCCAGCAGTCCCCTGAGTCTTAGCGGGACCAACACCGGGGAGCTGTTTTTT. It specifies CASSPLSLSGTNTGELFF.

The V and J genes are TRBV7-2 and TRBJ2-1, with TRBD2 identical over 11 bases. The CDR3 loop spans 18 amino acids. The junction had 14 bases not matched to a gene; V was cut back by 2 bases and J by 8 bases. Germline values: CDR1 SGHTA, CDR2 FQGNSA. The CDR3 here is CASSLSKTSGILRYEQFF. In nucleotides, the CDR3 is TGTGCCAGCAGCTTATCGAAGACTAGCGGGATTCTGCGATATGAGCAGTTCTTC. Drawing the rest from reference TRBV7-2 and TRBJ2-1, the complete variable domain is GAGVSQSPSNKVTEKGKDVELRCDPISGHTALYWYRQSLGQGLEFLIYFQGNSAPDKSGLPSDRFSAERTGGSVSTLTIQRTQQEDSAVYLCASSLSKTSGILRYEQFFGPGTRLTVL.

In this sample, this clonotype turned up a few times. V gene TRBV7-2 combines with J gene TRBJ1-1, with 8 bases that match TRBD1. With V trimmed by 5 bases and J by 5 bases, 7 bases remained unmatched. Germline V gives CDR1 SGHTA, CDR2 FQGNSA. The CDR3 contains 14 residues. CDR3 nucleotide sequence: TGTGCCAGCAGCCCCCAGGGGGCGGCGACTGAAGCTTTCTTT. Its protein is CASSPQGAATEAFF.

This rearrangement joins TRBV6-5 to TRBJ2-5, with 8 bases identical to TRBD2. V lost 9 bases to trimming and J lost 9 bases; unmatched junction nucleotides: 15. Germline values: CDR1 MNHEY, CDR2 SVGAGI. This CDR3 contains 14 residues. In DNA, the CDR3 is TGTGCCAGTCGGGGGCTAGCGGGTCCCGGAGCCCAGTACTTC. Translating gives CASRGLAGPGAQYF.

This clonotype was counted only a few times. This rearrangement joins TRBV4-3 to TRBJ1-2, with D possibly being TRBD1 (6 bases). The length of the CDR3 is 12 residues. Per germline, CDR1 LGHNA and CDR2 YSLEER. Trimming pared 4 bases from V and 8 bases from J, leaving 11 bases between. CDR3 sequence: CASSLRGVGYTF. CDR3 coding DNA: TGCGCCAGCAGCCTTAGGGGGGTCGGCTACACCTTC.

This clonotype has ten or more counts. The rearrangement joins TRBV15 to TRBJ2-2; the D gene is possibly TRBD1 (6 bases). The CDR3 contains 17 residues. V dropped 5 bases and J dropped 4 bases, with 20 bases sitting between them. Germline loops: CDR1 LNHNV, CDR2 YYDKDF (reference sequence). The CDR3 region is CATSDLKGRQATGELFF. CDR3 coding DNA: TGTGCCACCAGCGACCTGAAGGGGAGACAGGCCACCGGGGAGCTGTTTTTT. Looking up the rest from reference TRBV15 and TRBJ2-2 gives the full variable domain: DAMVIQNPRYQVTQFGKPVTLSCSQTLNHNVMYWYQQKSSQAPKLLFHYYDKDFNNEADTPDNFQSRRPNTSFCFLDIRSPGLGDTAMYLCATSDLKGRQATGELFFGEGSRLTVL.

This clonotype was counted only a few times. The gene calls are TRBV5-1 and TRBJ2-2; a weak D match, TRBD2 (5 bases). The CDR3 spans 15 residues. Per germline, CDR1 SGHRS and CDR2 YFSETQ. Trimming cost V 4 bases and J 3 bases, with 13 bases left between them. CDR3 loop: CASSREEAYTGELFF. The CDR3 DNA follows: TGCGCCAGCAGCCGTGAGGAGGCGTACACCGGGGAGCTGTTTTTT.

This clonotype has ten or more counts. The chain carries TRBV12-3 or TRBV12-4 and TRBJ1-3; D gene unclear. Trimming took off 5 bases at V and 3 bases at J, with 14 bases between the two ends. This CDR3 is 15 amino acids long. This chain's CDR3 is CASSPPREFGNTIYF. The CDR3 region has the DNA TGTGCCAGCAGTCCCCCAAGGGAGTTTGGAAACACCATATATTTT.

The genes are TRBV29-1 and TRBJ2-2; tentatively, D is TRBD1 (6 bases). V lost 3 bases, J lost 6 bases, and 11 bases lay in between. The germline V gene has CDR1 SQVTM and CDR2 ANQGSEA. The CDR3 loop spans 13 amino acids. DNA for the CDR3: TGCAGCGTTGACAGGGGTCGAGCCGGGGAGCTGTTTTTT. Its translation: CSVDRGRAGELFF.

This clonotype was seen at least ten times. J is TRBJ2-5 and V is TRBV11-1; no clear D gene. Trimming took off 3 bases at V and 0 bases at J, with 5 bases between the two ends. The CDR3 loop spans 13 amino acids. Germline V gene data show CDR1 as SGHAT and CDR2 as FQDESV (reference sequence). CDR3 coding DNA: TGTGCCAGCAGCTTCCGCGACCAAGAGACCCAGTACTTC. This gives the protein CASSFRDQETQYF.